A single sample is the source of the 24 T cell receptor beta chains below, sequenced in a study of blood T cell repertoires in COVID-19. Sequenced by immunoSEQ multiplex PCR; TCRdb stores in-frame clones only, minus some. The data show about 320,000 clones, roughly 85% seen once. The sequencing input was PBMCs or T cells enriched from blood (not recorded which). Receptors originate from a young woman who had been exposed to COVID-19.

V gene TRBV19 combines with J gene TRBJ2-6; TRBD2 might be the D (5 bases). CDR3 length: 15 amino acids. Trimming pared 2 bases from V and 7 bases from J, leaving 12 bases between. Germline CDR1 and CDR2: LNHDA and SQIVND (reference sequence). The CDR3 DNA sequence: TGTGCCAGTAGTATAACGGGATTTGGAGCCAACGTCCTGACTTTC. Its protein is CASSITGFGANVLTF.

There are many counts of this clone. This chain connects TRBV6-5 to TRBJ1-2; 9 bases are a match to TRBD1. V gave up 5 bases and J gave up 5 bases; unmatched junction bases: 6. The germline gives CDR1 MNHEY, CDR2 SVGAGI. This CDR3 is 14 amino acids long. CDR3 protein: CASSTGQGIYGYTF. The CDR3 DNA reads as TGTGCCAGCAGTACGGGACAGGGAATATATGGCTACACCTTC.

The rearrangement links TRBV30 to TRBJ2-1; tentative D call: TRBD1 (6 bases). CDR3 length: 11 residues. Germline CDR1 is GTSNPN and CDR2 is SVGIG (reference sequence). V shed 2 bases and J shed 9 bases, with 8 bases lying between them. The CDR3 sequence: CAWSPGAEQFF. The CDR3 bases are TGTGCCTGGAGTCCAGGGGCTGAGCAGTTCTTC.

V and J are TRBV10-1 and TRBJ2-7, with D possibly TRBD2 on 5 matching bases. Trimming shortened V by 4 bases and J by 0 bases, and 13 bases separated the two germline ends. The germline V gene encodes CDR1 WNHNN and CDR2 SYGVQD (reference sequence). The CDR3 is 15 amino acids. The CDR3 DNA reads TGCGCCAGCAGTGTTTATAACGGGATCTCCTACGAGCAGTACTTC. This gives the protein CASSVYNGISYEQYF.

The rearrangement links TRBV11-2 to TRBJ1-2, with D unclear. CDR3 length equals 15 residues. CDR1 is SGHAT, CDR2 FQNNGV, per germline. Trimming removed 1 base from V and 8 bases from J, with 17 bases in between. The CDR3 loop is CASSLVWAPVKGYTF. The CDR3 region has the DNA TGTGCCAGCAGCTTAGTGTGGGCTCCGGTAAAGGGCTACACCTTC.

The V and J genes are TRBV28 and TRBJ1-1; D remains unclear. The CDR3 length is 15 residues. Trimming left V 2 bases short and J 2 bases short, with 12 bases between. Germline CDR1 is MDHEN and CDR2 is SYDVKM. Here the CDR3 reads CASSLGSAGNTEAFF. The CDR3 region has the DNA TGTGCCAGCAGTTTAGGTTCGGCAGGAAACACTGAAGCTTTCTTT.

J is TRBJ2-1 and V is TRBV3-1 (or the pseudogene TRBV3-2); 11 positions match TRBD2. The J segment lost 9 bases and the V segment lost 1 base, leaving 8 bases of the junction unmatched. The CDR3 runs to 16 residues. CDR1 and CDR2 from the germline V gene are LGHDT and YNNKEL (reference sequence). CDR3: CASSQGLAGPLGEQFF. In nucleotides, the CDR3 is TGTGCCAGCAGCCAAGGACTAGCGGGACCCTTGGGTGAGCAGTTCTTC.

This chain links TRBV2 with TRBJ1-2; the D is unclear. Germline V CDR1 and CDR2: SNHLY, FYNNEI. V was shortened by 7 bases and J by 4 bases, with 10 bases between the two germline ends. The CDR3 is 12 amino acids. The CDR3 sequence: CASKSTPYGYTF. Here the CDR3 DNA reads TGTGCCAGCAAGAGTACCCCCTATGGCTACACCTTC.

This clone showed up just once. CDR3 region: CASSQDPFGAGGRNEQFF. The CDR3 DNA sequence: TGCGCCAGCAGCCAAGATCCCTTCGGGGCGGGGGGTAGGAATGAGCAGTTCTTC. V usage is TRBV4-3 and J usage is TRBJ2-1; 8 bases fit TRBD2. The CDR3 loop spans 18 amino acids. V lost 0 bases and J lost 7; bases outside the gene matches: 14. CDR1 is LGHNA, CDR2 YSLEER, per germline.

The V and J genes are TRBV19 and TRBJ1-5; D gene unclear. The CDR3 totals 19 residues. V was shortened by 7 bases and J by 1 base, with 26 bases between the two germline ends. CDR1 and CDR2 from the germline V gene are LNHDA and SQIVND (reference sequence). The DNA for the CDR3 is TGTGCCAGTACTTCTTTAGTCCCGTCGGGATTGGGAAGCAATCAGCCCCAGCATTTT. Translated, it gives CASTSLVPSGLGSNQPQHF.

The chain employs TRBV18 and TRBJ1-1; unclear D gene. CDR1 is KGHSH, CDR2 LQKENI, per germline. Trimming removed 3 bases at V and 0 bases at J, with 5 bases between. The CDR3 has 13 residues. This CDR3 reads CASSPSLNTEAFF. The CDR3 coding sequence is TGTGCCAGCTCACCGTCATTGAACACTGAAGCTTTCTTT.

This chain connects TRBV12-3 or TRBV12-4 to TRBJ1-2; D remains ambiguous. The CDR3 is made up of 13 amino acids. The germline V and J ends were trimmed by 7 bases and 7 bases, with 16 bases remaining between them. The CDR3 region has the DNA TGTGCCAGCATGAAGGACGGGGTTTTTGGCTACACCTTC. Protein sequence: CASMKDGVFGYTF.

The chain joins TRBV19 to TRBJ1-2; 7 bases line up with TRBD1. The CDR3 covers 14 residues. Per the germline V gene, CDR1 is LNHDA and CDR2 is SQIVND (reference sequence). V was clipped by 6 bases and J by 2 bases; unmatched bases: 6. This CDR3 is CASRGTAPNYGYTF. In nucleotides, the CDR3 is TGTGCCAGTAGGGGGACAGCTCCAAACTATGGCTACACCTTC.

This clone was counted only a few times. V gene TRBV15 combines with J gene TRBJ2-7; 9 positions match TRBD1. J lost 1 base, V lost 0 bases, and 13 bases had no gene match. This CDR3 is built from 19 residues. Germline loops: CDR1 LNHNV, CDR2 YYDKDF (reference sequence). Here the CDR3 reads CATSRDSLTGGDPSYEQYF. The DNA of the CDR3 is TGTGCCACCAGCAGAGATTCGTTAACAGGGGGCGATCCATCCTACGAGCAGTACTTC.

The rearrangement uses TRBV6-5 and TRBJ1-2, with unresolved D. V gave up 4 bases and J gave up 5 bases, with 14 bases separating them. The CDR3 is 14 residues long. From germline, CDR1 is MNHEY and CDR2 SVGAGI. This chain's CDR3 is CASSSQQPSYGYTF. The CDR3 region has the DNA TGTGCCAGCAGTTCGCAACAGCCCAGTTATGGCTACACCTTC.

The rearrangement uses TRBV19 and TRBJ1-2; D remains ambiguous. The V gene lost 4 bases and the J gene lost 3 bases, with 9 bases spanning the gap. Germline lookup yields CDR1 LNHDA and CDR2 SQIVND (reference sequence). The CDR3 totals 13 residues. The CDR3 DNA is TGTGCCAGTAGTAGCGCGATTTACTATGGCTACACCTTC. The encoded protein is CASSSAIYYGYTF.

The V gene is TRBV30, the J gene TRBJ1-6; D perhaps matches TRBD1 (5 bases). From germline, CDR1 is GTSNPN and CDR2 SVGIG (reference sequence). Trimming stripped 2 bases from V and 7 bases from J, with 6 bases between. The CDR3 has 12 residues. The CDR3 region is CAWSPGNSPLHF. In DNA, the CDR3 is TGTGCCTGGAGTCCAGGGAATTCACCCCTCCACTTT.

The rearrangement links TRBV21-1 to TRBJ2-3; no check of the table's D call, TRBD2, against the DNA was made. TRBV21-1 is annotated as a pseudogene. This CDR3 has 16 residues. CDR3 in amino acids: CASSGRLAAYTDTQYF. Written as DNA, the CDR3 is TGTGCCAGCAGCGGCCGACTAGCGGCGTACACAGATACGCAGTATTTT.

CDR3 region: CASSPRLSQETQYF. CDR3 DNA sequence: TGTGCCAGCAGCCCACGACTTTCCCAAGAGACCCAGTACTTC. The chain links TRBV3-1 (or the pseudogene TRBV3-2) to TRBJ2-5; D gene unclear. The germline V gene has CDR1 LGHDT and CDR2 YNNKEL (reference sequence). This CDR3 is built from 14 residues. The V gene lost 4 bases and the J gene lost 1 base, with 10 bases spanning the gap.

This clone appeared once. The chain joins TRBV3-1 (or the pseudogene TRBV3-2) to TRBJ1-1; D may be TRBD1 (6 bases). Germline CDR1 LGHDT, CDR2 YNNKEL (reference sequence). The V and J ends lost 5 bases and 8 bases respectively, with 9 bases between them. CDR3 size: 11 residues. CDR3 coding DNA: TGTGCCAGCAGCGTCACAGGGGAAGCTTTCTTT. It codes for CASSVTGEAFF.

V and J are TRBV3-1 (or the pseudogene TRBV3-2) and TRBJ2-6; D is ambiguous. Trimming shortened V by 4 bases and J by 9 bases, and 13 bases separated the two germline ends. The CDR3 has 14 amino acids. CDR1 is LGHDT and CDR2 is YNNKEL in the germline V gene (reference sequence). The CDR3 nucleotides are TGTGCCAGCAGCCTAAGAACGAGTGTCAACGTCCTGACTTTC. It specifies CASSLRTSVNVLTF.

CDR3 residues: CASSEVGHSTDTQYF. The CDR3 bases are TGTGCCAGCAGTGAAGTTGGACACAGCACAGATACGCAGTATTTT. This chain connects TRBV6-1 to TRBJ2-3; D perhaps matches TRBD1 (5 bases). The V gene lost 1 base and the J gene lost 0 bases, with 8 bases spanning the gap. The CDR3 extends over 15 amino acids. The germline V gene encodes CDR1 MNHNS and CDR2 SASEGT.

DNA of the CDR3: TGTGCCAGCATCATCGAGGGGCCCCAGCATTTT. Translating gives CASIIEGPQHF. The chain employs TRBV3-1 (or the pseudogene TRBV3-2) and TRBJ1-5; D remains unclear. The germline V gene encodes CDR1 LGHDT and CDR2 YNNKEL (reference sequence). The CDR3 is made up of 11 amino acids. Trimming cost V 7 bases and J 9 bases, with 10 bases left between them.

The rearrangement uses TRBV21-1 and TRBJ2-1; the table's D call of TRBD1 was not tested on the DNA. TRBV21-1 is shown as a pseudogene. The CDR3 contains 15 residues. The CDR3 sequence: CASTSKGDGLNEQFF. The CDR3, as DNA: TGTGCCAGCACCTCTAAGGGGGACGGATTAAATGAGCAGTTCTTC.